This TCR beta chain was captured by sequencing in a study of T cell changes during pregnancy in multiple sclerosis. The CDR3 runs 15 residues. CDR1 and CDR2 from the germline V gene are SGHTA and FQGTGA. With V trimmed by 6 bases and J by 1 base, 4 bases remained unmatched. Profiling relied on immunoSEQ multiplex PCR, and the TCRdb table lists in-frame clones only, not all of them. This sample has around 35,000 clones, with 90% found just once. The clonotype comes from a female donor with multiple sclerosis, enrolled in a pregnancy study. This sequence joins TRBV7-3 and TRBJ2-5, with 11 bases matching TRBD2. Sample: CD8+ T cells from peripheral blood mononuclear cells, taken before pregnancy. CDR3 residues: CASSSSGGTQETQYF. The CDR3 region has the DNA TGTGCCAGCAGTTCTAGCGGGGGGACCCAAGAGACCCAGTACTTC.